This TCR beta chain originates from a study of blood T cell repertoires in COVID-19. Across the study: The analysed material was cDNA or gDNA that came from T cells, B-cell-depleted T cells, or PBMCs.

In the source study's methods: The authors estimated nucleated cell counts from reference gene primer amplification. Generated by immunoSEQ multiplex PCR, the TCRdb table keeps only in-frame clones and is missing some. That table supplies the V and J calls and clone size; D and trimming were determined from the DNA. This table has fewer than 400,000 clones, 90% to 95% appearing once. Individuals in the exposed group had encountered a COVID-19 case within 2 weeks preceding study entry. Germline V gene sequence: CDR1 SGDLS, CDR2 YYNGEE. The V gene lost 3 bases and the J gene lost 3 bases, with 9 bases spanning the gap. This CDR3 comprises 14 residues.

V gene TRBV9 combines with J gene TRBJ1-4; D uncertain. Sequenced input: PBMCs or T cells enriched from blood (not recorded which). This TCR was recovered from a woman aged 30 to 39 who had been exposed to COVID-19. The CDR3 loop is CASSAVPANEKLFF. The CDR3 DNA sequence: TGTGCCAGCAGCGCGGTACCGGCTAATGAAAAACTGTTTTTT.